A single sample gave rise to the 4 T cell receptor beta chains below, sequenced in a study of blood T cells in healthy people across ages. Combining a sample-barcoded 5' primer with a J-beta primer mix, a second PCR ran for about 7 to 12 cycles. TCRdb called the 5' RACE reads again in MiXCR, with one record for every CDR3 protein. The sample holds hundreds of thousands of distinct CDR3 sequences, 58% seen once. Sequenced input: blood. The receptor source for this set is a man aged 30 to 45 in good health.

The J gene is TRBJ2-1, the V gene TRBV18, with D hard to call. Germline CDR1 reads KGHSH; CDR2 reads LQKENI. V lost 1 base, J lost 5 bases, and 12 bases lay in between. This CDR3 comprises 15 residues. This CDR3 reads CASSPQGMVNNEQFF. The CDR3 DNA sequence: TGTGCCAGCTCACCACAGGGAATGGTGAACAATGAGCAGTTCTTC.

The chain has TRBV6-2 or TRBV6-3 and TRBJ2-4; 10 positions match TRBD2. Losses at the gene ends were 2 bases for V and 10 bases for J; bases not matched to a gene: 8. The CDR3 loop spans 15 amino acids. Germline CDR1 MNHEY, CDR2 SVGEGT. CDR3 DNA sequence: TGTGCCAGCAGTTACGAAGCGGGAGGGCCCTTTATTCAGTACTTC. Encoded protein: CASSYEAGGPFIQYF.

This clonotype was picked up a small number of times. The CDR3 region is CASSQTVEGIVKTQYF. The CDR3, as DNA: TGTGCCAGCAGCCAAACGGTGGAGGGGATTGTGAAGACCCAGTACTTC. V usage is TRBV4-2 and J usage is TRBJ2-5; tentative D call: TRBD2 (6 bases). The CDR3 loop spans 16 amino acids. Germline CDR1 reads LGHNA; CDR2 reads YNFKEQ. The germline V and J ends were trimmed by 2 bases and 6 bases, with 19 bases remaining between them.

Concerning this clonotype itself: One end of the junction fails to match germline, which may point to a read error. In nucleotides, the CDR3 is TGTGCCGGCAGCCCACCGGGTCGCGGGTCTGTCGAGCAGTACTTC. Translated, it gives CAGSPPGRGSVEQYF. The chain couples TRBV13 to TRBJ2-4; possibly TRBD2 for D (5 bases). TRBJ2-7 matches the DNA end more closely, so the J call is doubtful. CDR1 is PRHDT, CDR2 FYEKMQ, per germline (reference sequence). The CDR3 extends over 15 amino acids.